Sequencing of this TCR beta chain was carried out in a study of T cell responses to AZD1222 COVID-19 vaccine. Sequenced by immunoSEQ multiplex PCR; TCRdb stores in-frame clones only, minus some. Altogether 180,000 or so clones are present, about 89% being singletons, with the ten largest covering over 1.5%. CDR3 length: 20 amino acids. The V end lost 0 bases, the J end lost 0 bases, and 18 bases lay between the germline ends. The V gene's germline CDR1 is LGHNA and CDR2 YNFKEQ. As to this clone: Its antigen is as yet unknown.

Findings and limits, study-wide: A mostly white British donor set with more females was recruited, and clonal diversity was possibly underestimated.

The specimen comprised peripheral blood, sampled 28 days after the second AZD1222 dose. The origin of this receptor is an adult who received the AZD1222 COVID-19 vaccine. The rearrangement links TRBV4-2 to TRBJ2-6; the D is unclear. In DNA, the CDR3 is TGTGCCAGCAGCCAAGATTACCCCAGCTCGCTCAGCTCTGGGGCCAACGTCCTGACTTTC. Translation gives CASSQDYPSSLSSGANVLTF.